This is a list of T cell receptor beta chains from one sample in a study of T cell repertoires in cytomegalovirus infection. For these TCRs, the target antigens are not known. TCRdb independently ran MiXCR on the reads; one entry per CDR3 protein. The table has some 800,000 distinct CDR3 sequences, 25% to 30% seen once. Sequencing was performed on cultured CD8+ T cells from PBMCs, taken from culture after CMV antigen stimulation. All receptors derive from a human donor in good health (CMV status not recorded). Some clones in this sample may be carry-over from other donors' samples. The CDR3 runs from the conserved cysteine through the conserved F or W. The D gene is left open where the match is weak. Only some rows state a clone size, as once, few, many or a class for expanded clones.

>.|TRBV27|TRBJ2-3|TRBD2
TGTGCCAGCAGTTCTCCGCTCCGGACTAGCGGCACAGATACGCAGTATTTT
CASSSPLRTSGTDTQYF
>many|TRBV12-5|TRBJ1-2|.
TGTGCTAGTGGTCCACCGGATAGCTATGGCTACACCTTC
CASGPPDSYGYTF
>few|TRBV7-9|TRBJ2-7|TRBD1
TGTGCCAGCAGCTCTCCGACAGGGGGCTACGAGCAGTACTTC
CASSSPTGGYEQYF
>.|TRBV5-5|TRBJ1-2|.
TGTGCCAGCAGCTTTTTATTGATGGGGGCGCAAGGCTACACCTTC
CASSFLLMGAQGYTF
>few|TRBV6-1|TRBJ1-1|.
TGTGCCAGCATAGCATTCCTGAACACTGAAGCTTTCTTT
CASIAFLNTEAFF
>.|TRBV5-4|TRBJ2-6|TRBD1
TGTGCCAGCAGCCCCCGGACAGGGGGCATCGGTGGGGCCAACGTCCTGACTTTC
CASSPRTGGIGGANVLTF
>.|TRBV27|TRBJ1-1|.
TGTGCCAGCAGTTTCCCAGGTAATCGGGAAGCTTTCTTT
CASSFPGNREAFF
>.|TRBV27|TRBJ2-6|.
TGTGCCAGCAGTAGAGGGCCAAGTGGGGCCAACGTCCTGACTTTC
CASSRGPSGANVLTF
>few|TRBV20-1|TRBJ1-2|.
TGCAGTGCTAGAGATGGGCCAGGAACATACCGCTCATATGGCTACACCTTC
CSARDGPGTYRSYGYTF
>few|TRBV6-1|TRBJ2-1|.
TGTGCCAGCAGTTCCGGCACCCTGGGCGGAATATACAATGAGCAGTTCTTC
CASSSGTLGGIYNEQFF
>.|TRBV5-6|TRBJ2-3|.
TGTGCCAGCAGCTTGGCCTTGGGACTGGAGGTCACAGATACGCAGTATTTT
CASSLALGLEVTDTQYF
>few|TRBV10-3|TRBJ2-5|.
TGTGCCATCAGTGAGTCGCCAGGACCGCAAGAGACCCAGTACTTC
CAISESPGPQETQYF
>many|TRBV7-8|TRBJ2-1|TRBD2
TGTGCCAGCAGCTTACGGCTAGCGGACGATTTGGGGCAGTTCTTC
CASSLRLADDLGQFF
>.|TRBV9|TRBJ1-1|.
TGTGCCAGCAGCGTAGAGCGGGGGGCGGCCACTGAAGCTTTCTTT
CASSVERGAATEAFF
>.|TRBV7-2|TRBJ2-3|TRBD2
TGTGCCAGCAGCACTACCGGCATACTGCTGGCCGTGGGTCGCGGGGGGCCTGTAGATACGCAGTATTTT
CASSTTGILLAVGRGGPVDTQYF
>few|TRBV7-8|TRBJ2-1|TRBD1
TGTGCCAGCAGCGAGGGACAGGGGGTGATTGAGCAGTTCTTC
CASSEGQGVIEQFF
>few|TRBV27|TRBJ1-2|.
TGTGCCAGCAGCCTCGGGTCCGGGGCGATCTATGGCTACACCTTC
CASSLGSGAIYGYTF
>few|TRBV11-3|TRBJ2-2|TRBD1
TGTGCCAGCAGCAATTCAGGGGGCGAGAGGGCCGGGGAGCTGTTTTTT
CASSNSGGERAGELFF
>.|TRBV7-2|TRBJ2-7|.
TGTGCCAGCAGCTTCGGAATTCGAAGTCGGGACGAGCAGTACTTC
CASSFGIRSRDEQYF
>.|TRBV5-4|TRBJ2-5|TRBD2
TGTGCCAGCAGCTTGGCATGGGCGGCGGGGGGTATAGAGACCCAGTACTTC
CASSLAWAAGGIETQYF
>.|TRBV6-1|TRBJ1-5|.
TGTGCCAGCAATTCCGGTCTTATTCAGCCCCAGCATTTT
CASNSGLIQPQHF
>.|TRBV12-5|TRBJ2-5|.
TGTGCTAGAGGTTTGTTCACAGGGGAGGGAGAGACCCAGTACTTC
CARGLFTGEGETQYF
>.|TRBV7-3|TRBJ2-1|.
TGTGCCAGCAGCTTAAATCCCCCTTGGGAGCAGTTCTTC
CASSLNPPWEQFF
>.|TRBV5-5|TRBJ2-2|.
TGTGCCAGCAGCTTAGAGACAGAATCGCTGACGAACACCGGGGAGCTGTTTTTT
CASSLETESLTNTGELFF
>.|TRBV2|TRBJ2-5|.
TGTGCCAGCAGTGAGGTTCGCAGGGAAGAGACCCAGTACTTC
CASSEVRREETQYF
>few|TRBV6-1|TRBJ1-2|.
TGTGCCAGCAGTGAAGCTGAGGGGCAGGGCTACACCTTC
CASSEAEGQGYTF
>.|TRBV20-1|TRBJ2-6|TRBD1
TGCAGTGCTAGAGATCGCGGGACAGGGATATCTGGGGCCAACGTCCTGACTTTC
CSARDRGTGISGANVLTF
>many|TRBV7-6|TRBJ1-2|.
TGTGCCAGCAGCTTAAATCCGACAGGCGTTATTAAGGGCTACACCTTC
CASSLNPTGVIKGYTF
>.|TRBV13|TRBJ1-6|TRBD1
TGTGCCCGCAGCTCCGAGGGGGCGCAGGGACGAAATTCACCCCTCCACTTT
CARSSEGAQGRNSPLHF
>.|TRBV19|TRBJ1-5|.
TGTGCCAGTAGAAGACCCACATTGGGGGGTCGGGATCAGCCCCAGCATTTT
CASRRPTLGGRDQPQHF
>.|TRBV28|TRBJ2-5|.
TGTGCCAGCAGGGTAGCGGTGGACGAGACCCAGTACTTC
CASRVAVDETQYF
>.|TRBV6-5|TRBJ1-4|.
TGTGCCAGCAGTTACTCGGACAGTGCAACTAATGAAAAACTGTTTTTT
CASSYSDSATNEKLFF
>few|TRBV27|TRBJ2-3|.
TGTGCCAGCAGTTTCCCAGGAAGTAGCACAGATACGCAGTATTTT
CASSFPGSSTDTQYF
>few|TRBV4-1|TRBJ2-1|TRBD2
TGCGCCAGCAGCCAGGTCGGACTAGCGGGGGGAAATGAGCAGTTCTTC
CASSQVGLAGGNEQFF
>few|TRBV7-9|TRBJ1-5|.
TGTGCCACCGAAGACGGCGGACATCAGCCCCAGCATTTT
CATEDGGHQPQHF
>few|TRBV11-3|TRBJ2-1|.
TGTGCCAGCAGCGCAAGGACAGGGCCGGGACTAGGGTCCAATGAGCAGTTCTTC
CASSARTGPGLGSNEQFF
>.|TRBV7-3|TRBJ2-1|TRBD2
TGTGCCAGCAGCTTCCTTAGCGGGGGCCCCTACAATGAGCAGTTCTTC
CASSFLSGGPYNEQFF
>.|TRBV3-1|TRBJ1-5|TRBD1
TGTGCCAGCAGCCTTAACCGGGACAGGGAAACCAGCAATCAGCCCCAGCATTTT
CASSLNRDRETSNQPQHF
>.|TRBV27|TRBJ1-2|TRBD1
TGTGCCAGCAGTTATGGACAGGGGGCTGGCTACACCTTC
CASSYGQGAGYTF
>few|TRBV20-1|TRBJ2-7|TRBD2
TGCAGTGCTAGGAGCGGGGGGGCCGACGAGCAGTACTTC
CSARSGGADEQYF
>.|TRBV7-6|TRBJ2-7|TRBD1
TGTGCCAGCAGCTTAGATGGGACAGGGCTCTCCTACGAGCAGTACTTC
CASSLDGTGLSYEQYF
>few|TRBV9|TRBJ1-2|.
TGTGCCAGCAGCGAGCGGGCGGGTGGCTACACCTTC
CASSERAGGYTF
>.|TRBV20-1|TRBJ2-5|TRBD2
TGCAGTGCTAGAGCTGTAGCGGGGGGGCAAGAGACCCAGTACTTC
CSARAVAGGQETQYF
>few|TRBV10-3|TRBJ1-5|.
TGTGCCATCAGTGAGGGGGTCTCTAGACAGCCCCAGCATTTT
CAISEGVSRQPQHF
>.|TRBV2|TRBJ1-1|TRBD1
TGTGCCAGCAGAGTGACAGGGGGCCTAAACACTGAAGCTTTCTTT
CASRVTGGLNTEAFF
>.|TRBV5-8|TRBJ1-6|.
TGTGCCAGCAGCTTGTCTAGAGGGACCCAATCCGGGTCACCCCTCCACTTT
CASSLSRGTQSGSPLHF